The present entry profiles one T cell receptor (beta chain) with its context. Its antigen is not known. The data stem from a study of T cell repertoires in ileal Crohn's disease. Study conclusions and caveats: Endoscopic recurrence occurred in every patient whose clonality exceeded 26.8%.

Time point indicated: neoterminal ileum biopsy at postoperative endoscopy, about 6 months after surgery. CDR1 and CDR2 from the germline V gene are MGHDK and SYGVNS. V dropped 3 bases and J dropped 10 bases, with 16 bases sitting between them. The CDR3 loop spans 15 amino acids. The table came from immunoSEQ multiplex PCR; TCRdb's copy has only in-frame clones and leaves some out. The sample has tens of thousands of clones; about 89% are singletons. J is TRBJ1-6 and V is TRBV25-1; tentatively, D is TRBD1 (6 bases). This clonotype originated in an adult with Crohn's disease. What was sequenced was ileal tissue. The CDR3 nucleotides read TGTGCCAGCAGTGACCTGAGGGGGTCAGGATCACCCCTCCACTTT. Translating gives CASSDLRGSGSPLHF.